This T cell receptor (beta chain) was found in a study of blood T cells in healthy people across ages. The study's findings and limits: A roughly linear age-dependent decrease characterized TCR beta diversity per million T cells.

A second PCR of 7 to 11 cycles used a sample-barcoded 5' primer and a J-beta primer mix. Each CDR3 protein gets one entry after TCRdb re-called the 5' RACE reads with MiXCR. The table lists around 1.5 million distinct CDR3 sequences, 42% of them singletons. Points on this clonotype: What it recognizes is unknown.

The length of the CDR3 is 16 residues. Trimming removed 3 bases from V and 2 bases from J; junction bases left unmatched: 7. Germline loops: CDR1 SGHTA, CDR2 FQGNSA. The chain uses TRBV7-2 and TRBJ2-5, with 9 bases identical to TRBD1. The sequencing sample was made of blood. This TCR was recovered from a woman younger than 35 in good health. In DNA form, the CDR3 reads TGTGCCAGCAGCTTTGGGGGACAGGGACGACAAGAGACCCAGTACTTC. It is translated as CASSFGGQGRQETQYF.